The 28 T cell receptor beta chains in this list originate from one sample, sequenced in a study of cytomegalovirus exposure and HLA in healthy donors. PCR employed 60 Vbeta and 13 Jbeta primers. This table comes from immunoSEQ multiplex PCR, and its TCRdb copy is limited to in-frame clones, with some not included. The data hold under 200,000 clones, with 65% to 80% observed a single time. Sequencing input: PBMCs. Every receptor here comes from a man in his forties in good health and CMV-seronegative.

The CDR3: CSVEVGSGTQYF. In DNA, the CDR3 is TGCAGCGTTGAGGTCGGGTCGGGGACCCAGTACTTC. The chain couples TRBV29-1 to TRBJ2-5; D is undetermined. Per the germline V gene, CDR1 is SQVTM and CDR2 is ANQGSEA. V was pared by 3 bases and J by 7 bases, with 12 bases between. The CDR3 is made up of 12 amino acids.

The CDR3 region is CASSSRTGSGSPLHF. The CDR3 DNA sequence: TGTGCCAGCAGCTCAAGGACAGGATCTGGTTCACCCCTCCACTTT. The V call is TRBV7-2, the J call TRBJ1-6; 7 nucleotides match TRBD1. Germline V gene lookup returns CDR1 SGHTA and CDR2 FQGNSA. The length of the CDR3 is 15 residues. Trimming removed 4 bases from V and 9 bases from J; junction bases left unmatched: 9.

The rearrangement links TRBV7-9 to TRBJ1-3, with 10 bases matching TRBD1. In germline, CDR1 is SEHNR, CDR2 FQNEAQ (reference sequence). The trim removed 3 bases at V and 4 bases at J, leaving 6 bases unmatched. This CDR3 has 16 residues. This CDR3 is CASSFPGTGAGNTIYF. DNA for the CDR3: TGTGCCAGCAGCTTCCCCGGGACAGGGGCCGGAAACACCATATATTTT.

This chain uses TRBV7-9 with TRBJ2-5; 8 bases are a match to TRBD1. The CDR3 loop spans 13 amino acids. The germline V gene has CDR1 SEHNR and CDR2 FQNEAQ (reference sequence). V lost 4 bases and J lost 5; bases outside the gene matches: 3. The CDR3 loop reads CASSSTGGETQYF. The DNA of the CDR3 is TGTGCCAGCAGCTCCACAGGGGGGGAGACCCAGTACTTC.

The chain is built from TRBV5-4 and TRBJ1-2, with D unclear. The germline V gene encodes CDR1 SGHNT and CDR2 YYREEE (reference sequence). The CDR3 is made up of 15 amino acids. With 0 bases removed from V and 0 bases from J, the gap between germline ends came to 9 bases. The CDR3 region is CASSLEPRANYGYTF. In DNA form, the CDR3 reads TGTGCCAGCAGCTTGGAGCCGAGGGCTAACTATGGCTACACCTTC.

This chain's CDR3 is CASVYGTDTQYF. The DNA of the CDR3 is TGTGCCAGCGTCTACGGCACAGATACGCAGTATTTT. The rearrangement links TRBV2 to TRBJ2-3; no firm D call. CDR1 SNHLY and CDR2 FYNNEI come from the germline V gene. Trimming stripped 8 bases from V and 1 base from J, with 7 bases between. The CDR3 totals 12 residues.

This chain uses TRBV7-2 with TRBJ2-7, with D tentatively TRBD1 (5 bases). The CDR3 has 16 amino acids. The germline V and J ends were trimmed by 1 base and 0 bases, with 13 bases remaining between them. Germline-derived CDR1 and CDR2 are SGHTA and FQGNSA. The CDR3 nucleotides are TGTGCCAGCAGCTTAGGAGCAGGGCTTAACTCCTACGAGCAGTACTTC. Translation: CASSLGAGLNSYEQYF.

The chain employs TRBV18 and TRBJ2-5; D remains unclear. In germline, CDR1 is KGHSH, CDR2 LQKENI. The CDR3 has 13 amino acids. V gave up 3 bases and J gave up 1 base, with 6 bases separating them. CDR3 protein: CASSPPSQETQYF. DNA for the CDR3: TGTGCCAGCTCACCCCCCAGCCAAGAGACCCAGTACTTC.

This chain joins TRBV11-3 and TRBJ2-6; D might be TRBD1 (5 bases). V lost 0 bases and J lost 0, with 6 bases in between. Germline CDR1 reads SGHNT; CDR2 reads YENEEA. The CDR3 is 16 amino acids. The CDR3 spells CASSLDTGSGANVLTF. The CDR3, as DNA: TGTGCCAGCAGCTTAGATACAGGCTCTGGGGCCAACGTCCTGACTTTC. The variable domain in full, with the rest retrieved from reference TRBV11-3 and TRBJ2-6, is EAGVVQSPRYKIIEKKQPVAFWCNPISGHNTLYWYLQNLGQGPELLIRYENEEAVDDSQLPKDRFSAERLKGVDSTLKIQPAELGDSAVYLCASSLDTGSGANVLTFGAGSRLTVL.

This chain links TRBV9 with TRBJ1-6; TRBD1 aligns across 8 bases. CDR3 size: 15 residues. V was pared by 0 bases and J by 6 bases, with 2 bases of the junction left unmatched. The V gene's germline CDR1 is SGDLS and CDR2 YYNGEE. CDR3 nucleotide sequence: TGTGCCAGCAGCGTAGAGGACAGGGCTAATTCACCCCTCCACTTT. It translates to CASSVEDRANSPLHF.

The chain is built from TRBV6-5 and TRBJ1-2, with a tentative D call TRBD1 (6 bases). CDR3 size: 15 residues. V lost 5 bases to trimming and J lost 7 bases, with 20 bases between them. CDR1 MNHEY and CDR2 SVGAGI come from the germline V gene. For the CDR3, the DNA is TGTGCCAGCAGTGCGAACAGGGTCGGAGCGAGTGGCTACACCTTC. Residues: CASSANRVGASGYTF.

Of note for this clone: The germline gene is not matched at one end of the junction; a read error may be the cause. The chain combines TRBV5-6 with TRBJ1-1, with TRBD1 as a possible D gene (6 bases). CDR1 SGHDT and CDR2 YYEEEE come from the germline V gene. The CDR3 consists of 13 residues. In nucleotides, the CDR3 is TGTGTCAGCAGCTTGGGGGGCGGCACTGAAGCTTTCTTT. It is translated as CVSSLGGGTEAFF.

The genes are TRBV5-1 and TRBJ2-7; 8 positions agree with TRBD1. V dropped 1 base and J dropped 4; count of bases not matched to a gene: 4. Germline lookup yields CDR1 SGHRS and CDR2 YFSETQ. This CDR3 region has 14 residues. In nucleotides, the CDR3 is TGCGCCAGCAGCTTGTCCCGGGACAGGTACGAGCAGTACTTC. It specifies CASSLSRDRYEQYF. Filled out from reference TRBV5-1 and TRBJ2-7, the complete variable domain reads KAGVTQTPRYLIKTRGQQVTLSCSPISGHRSVSWYQQTPGQGLQFLFEYFSETQRNKGNFPGRFSGRQFSNSRSEMNVSTLELGDSALYLCASSLSRDRYEQYFGPGTRLTVT.

The rearrangement joins TRBV2 to TRBJ1-5, with a tentative D call TRBD1 (6 bases). The germline CDR1 and CDR2 sequences are SNHLY and FYNNEI. CDR3 size: 15 residues. V lost 3 bases, J lost 6 bases, and 15 bases lay in between. Here the CDR3 reads CASSDGKGGGQPQHF. DNA for the CDR3: TGTGCCAGCAGTGATGGGAAGGGGGGGGGTCAGCCCCAGCATTTT.

The rearrangement joins TRBV20-1 to TRBJ1-3, with D hard to call. The CDR3 sequence is 11 residues long. V was shortened by 5 bases and J by 4 bases, with 6 bases between the two germline ends. Germline V gives CDR1 DFQATT, CDR2 SNEGSKA (reference sequence). CDR3 coding DNA: TGCAGTGCTCCCTCGGGAAACACCATATATTTT. This encodes CSAPSGNTIYF.

The CDR3 here is CASTTSGSGNTGELFF. The CDR3 DNA reads TGTGCCAGCACCACTAGCGGTAGCGGTAACACCGGGGAGCTGTTTTTT. This chain joins TRBV4-2 and TRBJ2-2, with 8 nucleotides matching TRBD2. Unmatched junction bases numbered 9, after V lost 7 bases and J lost 2 bases. CDR3 length equals 16 residues. Germline V gives CDR1 LGHNA, CDR2 YNFKEQ.

V usage is TRBV4-3 and J usage is TRBJ1-3; D remains ambiguous. Germline V gene sequence: CDR1 LGHNA, CDR2 YSLEER. The CDR3 is 16 residues long. V lost 0 bases and J lost 0, with 9 bases in between. The CDR3 region is CASSQDFGSSGNTIYF. The CDR3 region has the DNA TGCGCCAGCAGCCAAGATTTTGGGAGCTCTGGAAACACCATATATTTT.

The V gene is TRBV5-8, the J gene TRBJ2-1; D might be TRBD2 (7 bases). Germline V gene lookup returns CDR1 SGHTS and CDR2 YDEGEE. The V gene lost 5 bases and the J gene lost 3 bases, with 15 bases spanning the gap. This CDR3 is built from 15 residues. The CDR3 reads CASRLPGGRYNEQFF. The CDR3 DNA reads as TGTGCCAGCAGATTGCCGGGGGGCCGCTACAATGAGCAGTTCTTC.

The CDR3 nucleotides are TGTGCCAGCAGTACCAGGGGGTGGACCGGGGAGCTGTTTTTT. It codes for CASSTRGWTGELFF. The J gene is TRBJ2-2, the V gene TRBV2; 7 positions match TRBD1. Germline CDR1 reads SNHLY; CDR2 reads FYNNEI. The CDR3 has 14 residues. Unmatched junction bases numbered 5, after V lost 5 bases and J lost 5 bases.

The rearrangement links TRBV11-2 to TRBJ1-5, with D possibly matching TRBD1 (5 bases). This CDR3 spans 15 amino acids. Trimming took 5 bases from V and 3 from J, leaving 14 bases between them. Germline V CDR1 and CDR2: SGHAT, FQNNGV. CDR3 residues: CASSPGVQSNQPQHF. The CDR3 DNA reads TGTGCCAGCAGCCCGGGGGTACAGTCCAATCAGCCCCAGCATTTT.

This clone was recorded a few times. The chain links TRBV10-2 to TRBJ2-5; 13 bases fit TRBD2. This CDR3 comprises 16 residues. The trim removed 5 bases at V and 0 bases at J, leaving 3 bases unmatched. Germline V gene sequence: CDR1 WSHSY, CDR2 SAAADI. This chain's CDR3 is CASSPTSGGDQETQYF. The CDR3 region has the DNA TGCGCCAGCAGTCCCACTAGCGGGGGGGACCAAGAGACCCAGTACTTC.

V gene TRBV27 combines with J gene TRBJ2-7; 7 nucleotides agree with TRBD2. Germline values: CDR1 MNHEY, CDR2 SMNVEV (reference sequence). Unmatched junction bases numbered 2, after V lost 0 bases and J lost 3 bases. CDR3 length: 14 residues. The CDR3 DNA follows: TGTGCCAGCAGTTTATCGGCTAGCGGCTACGAGCAGTACTTC. Translating it yields CASSLSASGYEQYF.

This clone was observed a few times. The chain recombines TRBV7-8 with TRBJ1-4; 9 positions match TRBD1. Losses at the gene ends were 5 bases for V and 2 bases for J; bases not matched to a gene: 3. The CDR3 is 15 amino acids. Germline assignment: CDR1 SGHVS and CDR2 FQNEAQ. CDR3 amino acids: CASSTGQGTNEKLFF. CDR3 in DNA: TGTGCCAGCAGCACCGGACAGGGGACTAATGAAAAACTGTTTTTT.

The V call is TRBV27, the J call TRBJ1-5; a possible D gene is TRBD1 (6 bases). Germline assignment: CDR1 MNHEY and CDR2 SMNVEV (reference sequence). This CDR3 has 14 amino acids. Deletions cut 6 bases from V and 0 bases from J, with 9 bases between. For the CDR3, the DNA is TGTGCCAGCAGGGACAGATATAGCAATCAGCCCCAGCATTTT. As protein: CASRDRYSNQPQHF.

The V and J genes are TRBV18 and TRBJ2-5; 7 positions match TRBD2. Per germline, CDR1 KGHSH and CDR2 LQKENI. The V and J ends lost 2 bases and 4 bases, in that order; junction bases with no gene match: 7. This CDR3 region has 15 residues. CDR3 protein: CASSPGLGGPETQYF. CDR3 nucleotide sequence: TGTGCCAGCTCACCAGGACTAGGAGGTCCAGAGACCCAGTACTTC. Filled out from reference TRBV18 and TRBJ2-5, the complete variable domain reads NAGVMQNPRHLVRRRGQEARLRCSPMKGHSHVYWYRQLPEEGLKFMVYLQKENIIDESGMPKERFSAEFPKEGPSILRIQQVVRGDSAAYFCASSPGLGGPETQYFGPGTRLLVL.

This clone was seen once. V gene TRBV4-1 combines with J gene TRBJ2-7, with D possibly TRBD2 on 5 matching bases. Trimming took off 4 bases at V and 4 bases at J, with 14 bases between the two ends. This CDR3 is 14 amino acids long. Looked up from germline, CDR1 is MGHRA and CDR2 is YSYEKL. CDR3 sequence: CASSLGSIGYEQYF. The DNA for the CDR3 is TGCGCCAGCAGCCTAGGGAGTATCGGGTACGAGCAGTACTTC.

The rearrangement joins TRBV28 to TRBJ2-5, with no clear D. The CDR3 runs to 14 residues. Germline CDR1 and CDR2: MDHEN and SYDVKM. Trimming removed 5 bases from V and 5 bases from J, with 15 bases in between. CDR3 region: CASSIYAAGETQYF. The CDR3, as DNA: TGTGCCAGCAGTATCTACGCGGCCGGTGAGACCCAGTACTTC.

CDR3 in amino acids: CASSTLVGEQFF. DNA for the CDR3: TGTGCCAGCAGCACATTGGTTGGTGAGCAGTTCTTC. V and J are TRBV5-6 and TRBJ2-1; D is unresolved. V lost 4 bases to trimming and J lost 9 bases, with 11 bases between them. Germline CDR1 and CDR2: SGHDT and YYEEEE. The CDR3 contains 12 residues.